This is a list of T cell receptor beta chains from one sample in a study of blood T cell repertoires in COVID-19. The protocol was immunoSEQ multiplex PCR, while the TCRdb copy is restricted to in-frame clones and leaves out a portion. The data show about 290,000 clones, roughly 91% seen once. Input material: peripheral blood. The receptors originated from a woman aged 25 to 39 with COVID-19, enrolled during active disease. Each CDR3 is given with its conserved first and last residue. The D gene is left open where the match is weak. The size of a clone is reported for some rows only, either as once, few or many, or as a class for expanded clones.

clone size	V gene	D gene	J gene	CDR3 DNA	CDR3 protein
NA	TRBV11-2	TRBD1	TRBJ1-2	TGTGCCAGCAGCTTAGGGCCCCCCGACAGGGTATATGGCTACACCTTC	CASSLGPPDRVYGYTF
NA	TRBV4-1	TRBD2	TRBJ2-3	TGCGCCAGCAGCACGACACTAGCGGATACGCAGTATTTT	CASSTTLADTQYF
NA	TRBV13	NA	TRBJ2-2	TGTGCCAGCAGCTTAGAGGGGAGGCGGGAGCTGTTTTTT	CASSLEGRRELFF
NA	TRBV5-1	TRBD1	TRBJ1-1	TGCGCCAGCAGCTTGGGAGCCGGGACAGAGAACACTGAAGCTTTCTTT	CASSLGAGTENTEAFF
NA	TRBV5-6	TRBD2	TRBJ2-5	TGTGCCAGCAGCTTGCCAGCGGGAAACCAAGAGACCCAGTACTTC	CASSLPAGNQETQYF
NA	TRBV20-1	TRBD2	TRBJ2-7	TGCAGGGGTAGCGGGTCCTTCGAGCAGTACTTC	CRGSGSFEQYF
NA	TRBV4-1	TRBD1	TRBJ1-6	TGCGCCAGCAGCCACGAGCTCAAGACAGGGAGGAATTCACCCCTCCACTTT	CASSHELKTGRNSPLHF
NA	TRBV7-6	NA	TRBJ1-1	TGTGCCAGCCAGCGGGACGTGAACACTGAAGCTTTCTTT	CASQRDVNTEAFF
once	TRBV29-1	NA	TRBJ1-1	TGCAGCGTCACCGGGCAGGGATCCGTGACTGAAGCTTTCTTT	CSVTGQGSVTEAFF
NA	TRBV5-1	NA	TRBJ2-7	TGCGCCAGCAGCTTGGTTAGGGGCTACGAGCAGTACTTC	CASSLVRGYEQYF
few	TRBV27	NA	TRBJ1-1	TGTGCCAGCAGTCCCCTCGCGGAGGTGAACACTGAAGCTTTCTTT	CASSPLAEVNTEAFF
NA	TRBV7-9	NA	TRBJ1-2	TGTGCCAGCAGCTTAGAAGGCCGGGTTGCTAACTATGGCTACACCTTC	CASSLEGRVANYGYTF
NA	TRBV28	TRBD1	TRBJ1-3	TGTGCCGGGGGGACCTCGGACAGGGAGAGGGGGAAGCTCTCTGGAAACACCATATATTTT	CAGGTSDRERGKLSGNTIYF
NA	TRBV2	TRBD1	TRBJ2-5	TGTGCCAGCAGTGGATTGGGGACAGGGAACCAAGAGACCCAGTACTTC	CASSGLGTGNQETQYF
once	TRBV27	TRBD2	TRBJ2-3	TGTGCCAGCAGTCCCGCGGGGGGGCCAGATACGCAGTATTTT	CASSPAGGPDTQYF
NA	TRBV4-2	TRBD1	TRBJ1-1	TGTGCCAGCAGCCAAGATCTTCTGACAGGGGGAGGCACTGAAGCTTTCTTT	CASSQDLLTGGGTEAFF
once	TRBV7-6	TRBD2	TRBJ2-1	TGTGCCAGCAGCTTCCGGACTAGCGGGGACCTCGAGCAGTTCTTC	CASSFRTSGDLEQFF
few	TRBV11-2	NA	TRBJ1-2	TGTGCCAGCAGCTTATTCTTAAACGGGGAAGGGGGCTACACCTTC	CASSLFLNGEGGYTF
NA	TRBV6-5	TRBD1	TRBJ1-2	TGTGCCAGCACCCACAGGGGTTGGGATGGCTACACCTTC	CASTHRGWDGYTF
NA	TRBV27	NA	TRBJ2-7	TGTGCCAGCAGGGCGGGGTCGTACTACGAGCAGTACTTC	CASRAGSYYEQYF
NA	TRBV6-6	TRBD1	TRBJ2-1	TGTGCCAGCAGGGAACCGGGACAGTACAATGAGCAGTTCTTC	CASREPGQYNEQFF
NA	TRBV12-3/TRBV12-4	NA	TRBJ1-1	TGTGCCAGCAGTTTCGAGAACGAAGCTTTCTTT	CASSFENEAFF
NA	TRBV3-1/TRBV3-2	NA	TRBJ2-5	TGTGCCAGCAGCCTCAGGCCTGGAGGAGAGACCCAGTACTTC	CASSLRPGGETQYF
NA	TRBV6-5	NA	TRBJ2-5	TGTGCCAGCAGTTACCTAGCCTCGGCGGAGACCCAGTACTTC	CASSYLASAETQYF
NA	TRBV9	NA	TRBJ2-7	TGTGCCTCTGGGGGGGGGCCGTACGAGCAGTACTTC	CASGGGPYEQYF
NA	TRBV5-1	NA	TRBJ2-7	TGCGCCAGCAGCTTGACAGGGAAAGGCGAGCAGTACTTC	CASSLTGKGEQYF
NA	TRBV2	TRBD1	TRBJ1-4	TGTGCCAGCAGTCGACAGGGAACTAATGAAAAACTGTTTTTT	CASSRQGTNEKLFF
NA	TRBV27	TRBD1	TRBJ1-2	TGTGCCAGCAGTCCCACTTTTTGGTACAGGGGGTATGGCTACACCTTC	CASSPTFWYRGYGYTF
NA	TRBV29-1	NA	TRBJ2-3	TGCAGCGTTGAGGGGCAGGGGAGAGAAACGCAGTATTTT	CSVEGQGRETQYF
NA	TRBV6-5	NA	TRBJ1-1	TGTGCCAGCAGCGTGGACCGAGGGATGAACACTGAAGCTTTCTTT	CASSVDRGMNTEAFF
few	TRBV10-1	NA	TRBJ2-5	TGCGCCAGCAGAACGGGACACTTCACGGAGACCCAGTACTTC	CASRTGHFTETQYF
NA	TRBV19	NA	TRBJ2-1	TGTGCCAGTAGTATTGACAGGAGCTCCTACAATGAGCAGTTCTTC	CASSIDRSSYNEQFF
NA	TRBV5-1	NA	TRBJ1-5	TGCGCCAGCAGCCTTCTTGGGCTGGATCAGCCCCAGCATTTT	CASSLLGLDQPQHF
once	TRBV18	NA	TRBJ1-1	TGTGCCAGCTCACCCCAAACAGGAGATAACACTGAAGCTTTCTTT	CASSPQTGDNTEAFF
NA	TRBV5-4	TRBD1	TRBJ1-2	TGTGCCAGCAGCCCTGGACAGGGTCCTGGCTACACCTTC	CASSPGQGPGYTF
NA	TRBV24-1	NA	TRBJ2-1	TGTGCCACCCAAGTGGCAGGTGGAGAGCAGTTCTTC	CATQVAGGEQFF
NA	TRBV7-2	NA	TRBJ2-5	TGTGCCAGCAGCTTTGGTCGGGGAGAGACCCAGTACTTC	CASSFGRGETQYF
NA	TRBV5-1	NA	TRBJ1-1	TGCGCCAGCAGCTTGGTTGCCGGGACGGGGGAAGGAGCTTTCTTT	CASSLVAGTGEGAFF
NA	TRBV29-1	TRBD1	TRBJ2-7	TGCAGCGCCGTGGACAGGGCCTCCGGAGAGCAGTACTTC	CSAVDRASGEQYF
NA	TRBV6-5	NA	TRBJ1-1	TGTGCCAGCAGGGCCGGGAGTGAAGCTTTCTTT	CASRAGSEAFF
NA	TRBV6-6	TRBD1	TRBJ1-4	TGTGCCAGCAGTCCTGGGACAGGGATCTGGACTAATGAAAAACTGTTTTTT	CASSPGTGIWTNEKLFF
NA	TRBV5-4	NA	TRBJ2-7	TGTGCCAGCAGCTCATCGGCACGACCGGGCGAGCAGTACTTC	CASSSSARPGEQYF